The rows below give T cell receptor beta chains drawn from one sample of a study of CD8 T cells in Susac syndrome. TCRdb passed the immunoSEQ multiplex PCR reads through MiXCR, listing each CDR3 protein once. The sample lists a few hundred thousand distinct CDR3 sequences, around 90% occurring once. The sequencing input was CD8+ T cells from PBMCs. These receptors all come from a human donor with multiple sclerosis. The CDR3 runs from the conserved cysteine through the conserved F or W. The order of the fields is J gene, D gene, V gene, clone size, CDR3 protein, CDR3 DNA. D genes are given only for firm matches. Rows may omit the clone size; those that give it use once, few, many or a size class.

j_call: TRBJ1-1
d_call: NA
v_call: TRBV4-1
clone_size: NA
cdr3_aa: CASSQGFGTEAFF
cdr3_nt: TGCGCCAGCAGCCAAGGGTTCGGCACTGAAGCTTTCTTT

j_call: TRBJ1-1
d_call: TRBD1
v_call: TRBV4-1
clone_size: once
cdr3_aa: CASSLGGTGGTEAFF
cdr3_nt: TGCGCCAGCAGCCTCGGAGGGACAGGGGGCACTGAAGCTTTCTTT

j_call: TRBJ1-1
d_call: NA
v_call: TRBV29-1
clone_size: once
cdr3_aa: CSVEVVGSRGSAEAFF
cdr3_nt: TGCAGCGTTGAGGTGGTAGGGTCGCGGGGATCGGCTGAAGCTTTCTTT

j_call: TRBJ1-6
d_call: NA
v_call: TRBV12-5
clone_size: NA
cdr3_aa: CASGLYGEENSPLHF
cdr3_nt: TGTGCTAGTGGATTGTACGGAGAGGAGAATTCACCCCTCCACTTT

j_call: TRBJ1-1
d_call: NA
v_call: TRBV19
clone_size: NA
cdr3_aa: CASSVTGGAEAFF
cdr3_nt: TGTGCCAGTAGTGTGACTGGTGGAGCTGAAGCTTTCTTT

j_call: TRBJ2-3
d_call: NA
v_call: TRBV29-1
clone_size: NA
cdr3_aa: CSVPPTAWEISSTDTQYF
cdr3_nt: TGCAGCGTTCCCCCGACAGCGTGGGAAATTTCTAGCACAGATACGCAGTATTTT

j_call: TRBJ1-6
d_call: TRBD1
v_call: TRBV13
clone_size: NA
cdr3_aa: CASSLDGDRGHPPLHF
cdr3_nt: TGTGCCAGCAGCTTAGATGGTGACAGGGGACATCCACCCCTCCACTTT

j_call: TRBJ2-5
d_call: NA
v_call: TRBV30
clone_size: NA
cdr3_aa: CAWSVARGGRETQYF
cdr3_nt: TGTGCCTGGAGTGTAGCCAGGGGCGGTAGGGAGACCCAGTACTTC

j_call: TRBJ2-3
d_call: NA
v_call: TRBV3-1
clone_size: NA
cdr3_aa: CASSLGPGGGHVGTDTQYF
cdr3_nt: TGTGCCAGCAGCCTGGGTCCTGGTGGGGGACACGTAGGCACAGATACGCAGTATTTT

j_call: TRBJ2-7
d_call: TRBD1
v_call: TRBV16
clone_size: once
cdr3_aa: CASSPLTGVYYEQYF
cdr3_nt: TGTGCCAGCAGCCCGCTGACAGGGGTTTACTACGAGCAGTACTTC

j_call: TRBJ2-2
d_call: NA
v_call: TRBV19
clone_size: NA
cdr3_aa: CASSIVSPGELFF
cdr3_nt: TGTGCCAGTAGTATCGTCAGTCCCGGGGAGCTGTTTTTT

j_call: TRBJ2-1
d_call: TRBD2
v_call: TRBV4-2
clone_size: NA
cdr3_aa: CASSQEAGGPYNEQFF
cdr3_nt: TGTGCCAGCAGCCAAGAGGCGGGAGGCCCCTACAATGAGCAGTTCTTC

j_call: TRBJ1-1
d_call: NA
v_call: TRBV6-5
clone_size: NA
cdr3_aa: CASSYDVHTEAFF
cdr3_nt: TGTGCCAGCAGTTACGATGTCCACACTGAAGCTTTCTTT

j_call: TRBJ2-7
d_call: TRBD1
v_call: TRBV6-1
clone_size: once
cdr3_aa: CASSWTGALYEQYF
cdr3_nt: TGTGCCAGCAGCTGGACAGGGGCCCTCTACGAGCAGTACTTC

j_call: TRBJ1-6
d_call: NA
v_call: TRBV19
clone_size: NA
cdr3_aa: CASSMGTPEYNSPLHF
cdr3_nt: TGTGCCAGTAGTATGGGGACCCCCGAGTATAATTCACCCCTCCACTTT

j_call: TRBJ2-7
d_call: TRBD2
v_call: TRBV3-1
clone_size: NA
cdr3_aa: CASSQRLWRGESGEQYF
cdr3_nt: TGTGCCAGCAGCCAACGGCTATGGCGGGGGGAGTCCGGCGAGCAGTACTTC

j_call: TRBJ2-3
d_call: TRBD1
v_call: TRBV27
clone_size: NA
cdr3_aa: CASSLGPGQVTDTQYF
cdr3_nt: TGTGCCAGCAGCTTAGGTCCCGGACAGGTCACAGATACGCAGTATTTT

j_call: TRBJ1-1
d_call: NA
v_call: TRBV5-6
clone_size: NA
cdr3_aa: CASSPRPDTEAFF
cdr3_nt: TGTGCCAGCAGCCCTCGGCCGGACACTGAAGCTTTCTTT

j_call: TRBJ1-2
d_call: NA
v_call: TRBV7-6
clone_size: NA
cdr3_aa: CASSPGTNYGYTF
cdr3_nt: TGTGCCAGCAGCCCGGGGACGAACTATGGCTACACCTTC

j_call: TRBJ2-6
d_call: NA
v_call: TRBV30
clone_size: NA
cdr3_aa: CAWGTGAASSGANVLTF
cdr3_nt: TGTGCCTGGGGTACAGGAGCTGCCTCTTCTGGGGCCAACGTCCTGACTTTC

j_call: TRBJ2-1
d_call: TRBD1
v_call: TRBV5-6
clone_size: once
cdr3_aa: CASSRDRVGGSYNEQFF
cdr3_nt: TGTGCCAGCAGCCGCGACAGGGTTGGAGGCTCCTACAATGAGCAGTTCTTC

j_call: TRBJ1-1
d_call: NA
v_call: TRBV5-6
clone_size: once
cdr3_aa: CASSLGWTNTEAFF
cdr3_nt: TGTGCCAGCAGCTTGGGCTGGACTAACACTGAAGCTTTCTTT

j_call: TRBJ2-6
d_call: NA
v_call: TRBV30
clone_size: NA
cdr3_aa: CAWSELAGVLTF
cdr3_nt: TGTGCCTGGAGCGAGTTGGCGGGGGTCCTGACTTTC

j_call: TRBJ1-1
d_call: NA
v_call: TRBV14
clone_size: NA
cdr3_aa: CASSQWGGPGTEAFF
cdr3_nt: TGTGCCAGCAGCCAATGGGGGGGTCCGGGAACTGAAGCTTTCTTT

j_call: TRBJ2-7
d_call: NA
v_call: TRBV30
clone_size: NA
cdr3_aa: CAWSVPAAQTTYEQYF
cdr3_nt: TGTGCCTGGAGTGTACCTGCGGCCCAAACCACCTACGAGCAGTACTTC

j_call: TRBJ1-1
d_call: NA
v_call: TRBV6-5
clone_size: few
cdr3_aa: CASTWGGNTEAFF
cdr3_nt: TGTGCCAGCACCTGGGGTGGAAACACTGAAGCTTTCTTT

j_call: TRBJ2-7
d_call: TRBD2
v_call: TRBV2
clone_size: NA
cdr3_aa: CASLGLAGGGEQYF
cdr3_nt: TGTGCCAGCTTGGGACTAGCGGGAGGTGGTGAGCAGTACTTC

j_call: TRBJ1-1
d_call: NA
v_call: TRBV7-9
clone_size: NA
cdr3_aa: CASSPEQGTEAFF
cdr3_nt: TGTGCCAGCAGCCCGGAGCAGGGCACTGAAGCTTTCTTT

j_call: TRBJ2-1
d_call: TRBD2
v_call: TRBV19
clone_size: NA
cdr3_aa: CASCPGTSGYNEQFF
cdr3_nt: TGTGCCAGTTGTCCCGGGACTAGCGGTTACAATGAGCAGTTCTTC

j_call: TRBJ2-1
d_call: NA
v_call: TRBV9
clone_size: NA
cdr3_aa: CASSRGYEQFF
cdr3_nt: TGTGCCAGCAGCCGGGGTTACGAGCAGTTCTTC

j_call: TRBJ2-7
d_call: TRBD1
v_call: TRBV2
clone_size: NA
cdr3_aa: CASSDPGQGGSYEQYF
cdr3_nt: TGTGCCAGCAGTGACCCCGGACAGGGGGGATCCTACGAGCAGTACTTC

j_call: TRBJ2-7
d_call: NA
v_call: TRBV20-1
clone_size: NA
cdr3_aa: CSARDETRTYEQYF
cdr3_nt: TGCAGTGCTAGAGATGAGACTAGAACCTACGAGCAGTACTTC

j_call: TRBJ1-1
d_call: NA
v_call: TRBV19
clone_size: NA
cdr3_aa: CASSIPGGYGTEAFF
cdr3_nt: TGTGCCAGTAGTATCCCCGGGGGGTACGGCACTGAAGCTTTCTTT

j_call: TRBJ1-1
d_call: TRBD1
v_call: TRBV2
clone_size: NA
cdr3_aa: CASSGGQVNTEAFF
cdr3_nt: TGTGCCAGCAGTGGGGGACAGGTGAACACTGAAGCTTTCTTT

j_call: TRBJ1-1
d_call: NA
v_call: TRBV27
clone_size: NA
cdr3_aa: CASSPVGGTTEAFF
cdr3_nt: TGTGCCAGCAGCCCCGTTGGCGGTACCACTGAAGCTTTCTTT

j_call: TRBJ2-1
d_call: TRBD2
v_call: TRBV18
clone_size: NA
cdr3_aa: CASSPASGGAVEQFF
cdr3_nt: TGTGCCAGCTCACCAGCGAGCGGGGGGGCCGTTGAGCAGTTCTTC

j_call: TRBJ2-7
d_call: NA
v_call: TRBV12-3/TRBV12-4
clone_size: NA
cdr3_aa: CASSLEYGAYEQYF
cdr3_nt: TGTGCCAGCAGTTTAGAGTACGGCGCCTACGAGCAGTACTTC

j_call: TRBJ2-3
d_call: TRBD2
v_call: TRBV10-3
clone_size: NA
cdr3_aa: CAIQREDTDTQYF
cdr3_nt: TGTGCCATTCAGCGGGAGGACACAGATACGCAGTATTTT

j_call: TRBJ1-1
d_call: NA
v_call: TRBV5-5
clone_size: NA
cdr3_aa: CASSFGFMNTEAFF
cdr3_nt: TGTGCCAGCAGCTTCGGTTTTATGAACACTGAAGCTTTCTTT

j_call: TRBJ2-1
d_call: NA
v_call: TRBV30
clone_size: NA
cdr3_aa: CASFEGDEQFF
cdr3_nt: TGTGCCTCCTTCGAGGGGGATGAGCAGTTCTTC

j_call: TRBJ1-3
d_call: NA
v_call: TRBV6-6
clone_size: NA
cdr3_aa: CASSYPQSSGNTIYF
cdr3_nt: TGTGCCAGCAGTTACCCACAGAGCTCTGGAAACACCATATATTTT

j_call: TRBJ2-2
d_call: NA
v_call: TRBV3-1
clone_size: NA
cdr3_aa: CASSQDRGEAGELFF
cdr3_nt: TGTGCCAGCAGCCAAGACAGGGGCGAGGCCGGGGAGCTGTTTTTT

j_call: TRBJ1-1
d_call: NA
v_call: TRBV9
clone_size: NA
cdr3_aa: CASSTSQFSEVFF
cdr3_nt: TGTGCCAGCAGCACCTCCCAATTTTCCGAAGTCTTCTTT

j_call: TRBJ2-1
d_call: TRBD2
v_call: TRBV19
clone_size: NA
cdr3_aa: CATAAGRVYNEQFF
cdr3_nt: TGTGCCACGGCGGCCGGGAGGGTATACAATGAGCAGTTCTTC

j_call: TRBJ1-2
d_call: TRBD1
v_call: TRBV29-1
clone_size: NA
cdr3_aa: CSVGTGEAGYTF
cdr3_nt: TGCAGCGTTGGTACAGGGGAGGCTGGCTACACCTTC

j_call: TRBJ2-3
d_call: NA
v_call: TRBV7-6
clone_size: NA
cdr3_aa: CASSYMSRGIGTDTQYF
cdr3_nt: TGTGCCAGCAGCTACATGTCCCGGGGGATTGGCACAGATACGCAGTATTTT

j_call: TRBJ2-2
d_call: NA
v_call: TRBV25-1
clone_size: NA
cdr3_aa: CASSGPSYVGELFF
cdr3_nt: TGTGCCAGCAGTGGTCCTAGCTACGTCGGGGAGCTGTTTTTT

j_call: TRBJ1-6
d_call: NA
v_call: TRBV15
clone_size: NA
cdr3_aa: CATSRGGNSPLHF
cdr3_nt: TGTGCCACCAGCAGAGGAGGAAATTCACCCCTCCACTTT

j_call: TRBJ1-2
d_call: TRBD1
v_call: TRBV7-9
clone_size: NA
cdr3_aa: CASSSITNRGRGPFGYTF
cdr3_nt: TGTGCCAGCAGCTCGATCACCAACCGCGGGAGGGGGCCCTTTGGCTACACCTTC

j_call: TRBJ2-7
d_call: TRBD2
v_call: TRBV13
clone_size: NA
cdr3_aa: CASSLARGLAGGNEQYF
cdr3_nt: TGTGCCAGCAGCTTAGCCCGGGGACTAGCGGGGGGAAACGAGCAGTACTTC

j_call: TRBJ1-1
d_call: NA
v_call: TRBV30
clone_size: NA
cdr3_aa: CAWPRGPTEAFF
cdr3_nt: TGTGCCTGGCCCAGGGGTCCCACTGAAGCTTTCTTT

j_call: TRBJ2-1
d_call: TRBD1
v_call: TRBV5-1
clone_size: NA
cdr3_aa: CASSLGQGPYNEQFF
cdr3_nt: TGCGCCAGCAGCTTGGGACAGGGGCCCTACAATGAGCAGTTCTTC

j_call: TRBJ2-7
d_call: NA
v_call: TRBV7-9
clone_size: NA
cdr3_aa: CASSPMAGSYEQYF
cdr3_nt: TGTGCCAGCAGCCCCATGGCGGGGTCCTACGAGCAGTACTTC